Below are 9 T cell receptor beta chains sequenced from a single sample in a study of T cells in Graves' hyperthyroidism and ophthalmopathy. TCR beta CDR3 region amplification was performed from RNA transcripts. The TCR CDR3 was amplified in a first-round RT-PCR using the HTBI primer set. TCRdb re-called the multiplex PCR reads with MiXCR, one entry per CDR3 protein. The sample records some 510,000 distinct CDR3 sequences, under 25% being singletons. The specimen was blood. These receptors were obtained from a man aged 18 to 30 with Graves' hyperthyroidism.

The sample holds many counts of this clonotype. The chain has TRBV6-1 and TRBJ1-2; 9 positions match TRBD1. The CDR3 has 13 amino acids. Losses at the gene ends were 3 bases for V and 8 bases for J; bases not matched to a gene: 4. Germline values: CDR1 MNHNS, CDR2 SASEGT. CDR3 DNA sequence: TGTGCCAGCAGTGAGGGGACAGGGTGGGGCTACACCTTC. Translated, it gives CASSEGTGWGYTF.

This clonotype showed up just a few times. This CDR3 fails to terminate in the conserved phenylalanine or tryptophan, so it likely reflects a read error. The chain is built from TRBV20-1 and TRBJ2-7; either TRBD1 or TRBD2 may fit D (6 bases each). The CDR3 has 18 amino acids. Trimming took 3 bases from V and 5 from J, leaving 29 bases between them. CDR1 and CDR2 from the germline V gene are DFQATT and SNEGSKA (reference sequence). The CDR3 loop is CSARPGGGSGSLIDEQYL. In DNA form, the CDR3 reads TGCAGTGCTAGGCCAGGAGGGGGTAGCGGTTCATTGATAGACGAGCAGTACCTC.

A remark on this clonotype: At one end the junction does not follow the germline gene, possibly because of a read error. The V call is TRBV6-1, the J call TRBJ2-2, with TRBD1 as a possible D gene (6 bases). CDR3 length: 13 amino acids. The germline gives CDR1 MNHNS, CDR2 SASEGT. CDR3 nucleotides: TGTGCCAGCAGTGAGGTGGGGGCCGGGGAGCTGTGTTTT. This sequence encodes CASSEVGAGELCF.

CDR3 region: CASSLEMMIGDSSYEQYF. The CDR3 nucleotides read TGTGCCAGCAGTCTCGAGATGATGATCGGCGATAGCTCCTACGAGCAGTACTTC. The rearrangement uses TRBV12-3 or TRBV12-4 and TRBJ2-7; D unresolved. V was shortened by 5 bases and J by 0 bases, with 23 bases between the two germline ends. The CDR3 spans 18 residues.

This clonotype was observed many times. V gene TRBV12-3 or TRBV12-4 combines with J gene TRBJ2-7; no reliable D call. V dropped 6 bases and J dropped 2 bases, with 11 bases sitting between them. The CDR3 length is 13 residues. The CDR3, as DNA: TGTGCCAGCAGCCCGGACCGGGCCTACGAGCAGTACTTC. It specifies CASSPDRAYEQYF.

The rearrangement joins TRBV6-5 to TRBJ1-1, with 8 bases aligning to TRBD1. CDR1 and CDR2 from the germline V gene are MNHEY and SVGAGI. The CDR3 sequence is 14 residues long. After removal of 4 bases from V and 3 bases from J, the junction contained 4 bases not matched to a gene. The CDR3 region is CASSLTGDHTEAFF. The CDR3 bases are TGTGCCAGCAGTTTGACAGGGGACCACACTGAAGCTTTCTTT.

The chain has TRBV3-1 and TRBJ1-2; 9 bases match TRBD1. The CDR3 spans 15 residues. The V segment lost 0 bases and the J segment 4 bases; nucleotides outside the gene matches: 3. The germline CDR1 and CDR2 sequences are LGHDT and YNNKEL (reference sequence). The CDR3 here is CASSQEGTGSYGYTF. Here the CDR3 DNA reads TGTGCCAGCAGCCAAGAAGGGACAGGGTCCTATGGCTACACCTTC.

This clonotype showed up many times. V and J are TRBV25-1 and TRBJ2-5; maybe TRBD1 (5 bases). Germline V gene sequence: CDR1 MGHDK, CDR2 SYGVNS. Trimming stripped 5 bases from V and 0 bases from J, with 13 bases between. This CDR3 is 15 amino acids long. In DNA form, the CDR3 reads TGTGCCAGCAGTCAAAGGACACAGTACCAAGAGACCCAGTACTTC. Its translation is CASSQRTQYQETQYF.

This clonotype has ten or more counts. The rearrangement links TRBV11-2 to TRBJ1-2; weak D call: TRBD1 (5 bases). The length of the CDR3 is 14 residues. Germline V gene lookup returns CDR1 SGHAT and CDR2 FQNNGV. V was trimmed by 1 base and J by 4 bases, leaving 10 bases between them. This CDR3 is CASSLVRAGYGYTF. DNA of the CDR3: TGTGCCAGCAGCTTAGTCAGGGCCGGCTATGGCTACACCTTC.